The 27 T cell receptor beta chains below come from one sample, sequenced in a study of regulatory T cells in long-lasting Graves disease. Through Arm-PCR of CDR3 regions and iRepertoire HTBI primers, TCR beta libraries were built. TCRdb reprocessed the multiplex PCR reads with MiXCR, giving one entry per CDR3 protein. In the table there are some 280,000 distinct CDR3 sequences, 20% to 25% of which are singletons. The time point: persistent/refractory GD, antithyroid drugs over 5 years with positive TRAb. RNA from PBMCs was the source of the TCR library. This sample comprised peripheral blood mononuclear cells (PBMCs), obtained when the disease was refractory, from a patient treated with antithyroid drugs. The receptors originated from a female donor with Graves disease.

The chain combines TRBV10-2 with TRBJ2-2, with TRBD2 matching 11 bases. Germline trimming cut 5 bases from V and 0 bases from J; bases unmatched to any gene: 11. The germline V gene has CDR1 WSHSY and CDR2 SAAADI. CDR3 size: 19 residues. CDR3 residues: CASSLGLAGNPSNTGELFF. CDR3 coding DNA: TGCGCCAGCAGTCTAGGACTAGCGGGCAATCCCTCGAACACCGGGGAGCTGTTTTTT.

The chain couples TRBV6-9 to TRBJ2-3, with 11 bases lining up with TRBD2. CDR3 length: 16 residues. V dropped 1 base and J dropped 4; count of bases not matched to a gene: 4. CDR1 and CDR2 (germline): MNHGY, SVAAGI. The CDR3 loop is CASSYLAGGGSDTQYF. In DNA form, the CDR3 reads TGTGCCAGCAGTTATTTAGCGGGAGGGGGATCAGATACGCAGTATTTT.

CDR3 DNA: TGTGCCAGCAGCACAAGGACGGCCAAATCCTACAATGAGCAGTTCTTC. Translated: CASSTRTAKSYNEQFF. The chain couples TRBV6-1 to TRBJ2-1; D unclear. Deletions cut 6 bases from V and 1 base from J, with 16 bases between. CDR3 size: 16 residues. Germline CDR1 MNHNS, CDR2 SASEGT.

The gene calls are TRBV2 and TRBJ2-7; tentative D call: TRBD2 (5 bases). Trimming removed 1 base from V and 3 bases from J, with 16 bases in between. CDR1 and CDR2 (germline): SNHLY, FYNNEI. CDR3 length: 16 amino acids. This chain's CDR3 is CASSEDKDFDYYEQYF. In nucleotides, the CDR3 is TGTGCCAGCAGTGAAGACAAGGATTTCGACTACTACGAGCAGTACTTC.

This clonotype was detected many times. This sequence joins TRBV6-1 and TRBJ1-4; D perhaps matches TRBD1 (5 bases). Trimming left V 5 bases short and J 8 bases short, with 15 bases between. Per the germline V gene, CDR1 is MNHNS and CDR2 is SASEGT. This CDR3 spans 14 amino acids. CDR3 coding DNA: TGTGCCAGCAGTCTTCAGGGCGTCGGCGAAAAACTGTTTTTT. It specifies CASSLQGVGEKLFF.

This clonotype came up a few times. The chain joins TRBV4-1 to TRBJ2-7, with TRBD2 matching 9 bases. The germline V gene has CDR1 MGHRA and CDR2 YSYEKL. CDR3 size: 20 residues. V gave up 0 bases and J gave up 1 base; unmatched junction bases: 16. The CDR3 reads CASSQDDRAASGKSSYEQYF. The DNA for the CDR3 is TGCGCCAGCAGCCAAGATGACAGGGCGGCTAGCGGGAAATCATCCTACGAGCAGTACTTC.

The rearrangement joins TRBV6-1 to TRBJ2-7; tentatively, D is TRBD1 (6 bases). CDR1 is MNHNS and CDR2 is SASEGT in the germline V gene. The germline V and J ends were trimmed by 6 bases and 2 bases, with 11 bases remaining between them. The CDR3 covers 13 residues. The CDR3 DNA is TGTGCCAGCAGCAGGGGATCGGCCTACGAGCAGTACTTC. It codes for CASSRGSAYEQYF.

Here the CDR3 reads CASSLGGGYNEQFF. The DNA of the CDR3 is TGTGCCAGCAGCTTAGGCGGCGGGTACAATGAGCAGTTCTTC. V gene TRBV7-9 combines with J gene TRBJ2-1; D may be TRBD2 (5 bases). V lost 1 base and J lost 4, with 8 bases in between. The CDR3 loop spans 14 amino acids. Germline assignment: CDR1 SEHNR and CDR2 FQNEAQ (reference sequence).

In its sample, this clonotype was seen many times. CDR3 in amino acids: CASSLDLGSYGYTF. CDR3 coding DNA: TGTGCCAGCAGCTTAGATTTGGGCAGCTATGGCTACACCTTC. V and J are TRBV7-2 and TRBJ1-2; no clear D. The germline V and J ends were trimmed by 1 base and 4 bases, with 10 bases remaining between them. This CDR3 is 14 amino acids long. From germline, CDR1 is SGHTA and CDR2 FQGNSA.

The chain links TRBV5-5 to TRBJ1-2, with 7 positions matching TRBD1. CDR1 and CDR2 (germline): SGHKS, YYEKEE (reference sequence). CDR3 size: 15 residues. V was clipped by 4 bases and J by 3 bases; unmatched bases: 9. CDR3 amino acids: CASSQQGISDYGYTF. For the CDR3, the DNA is TGTGCCAGCAGCCAACAGGGGATATCCGACTATGGCTACACCTTC.

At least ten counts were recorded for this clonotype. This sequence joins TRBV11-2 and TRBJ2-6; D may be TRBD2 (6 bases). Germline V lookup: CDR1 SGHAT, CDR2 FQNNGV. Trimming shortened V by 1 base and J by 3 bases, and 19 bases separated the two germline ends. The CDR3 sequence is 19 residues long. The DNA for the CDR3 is TGTGCCAGCAGCTTAGGTTCGTCGCGGGGCCCCTATGGGGCCAACGTCCTGACTTTC. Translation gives CASSLGSSRGPYGANVLTF.

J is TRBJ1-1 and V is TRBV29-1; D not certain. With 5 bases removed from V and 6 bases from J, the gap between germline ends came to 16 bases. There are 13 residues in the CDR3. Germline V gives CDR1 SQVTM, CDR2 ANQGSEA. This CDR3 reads CSVWTRDYAEAFF. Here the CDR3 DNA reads TGCAGCGTTTGGACCCGCGACTACGCTGAAGCTTTCTTT.

CDR3 nucleotides: TGTGCCAGTAGGATGACCGGGACAGGGGCCACCGGGGAGCTGTTTTTT. Translation: CASRMTGTGATGELFF. The chain combines TRBV19 with TRBJ2-2; TRBD1 matches at 10 bases. Germline CDR1 reads LNHDA; CDR2 reads SQIVND (reference sequence). Trimming removed 6 bases from V and 4 bases from J; junction bases left unmatched: 8. The CDR3 runs 16 residues.

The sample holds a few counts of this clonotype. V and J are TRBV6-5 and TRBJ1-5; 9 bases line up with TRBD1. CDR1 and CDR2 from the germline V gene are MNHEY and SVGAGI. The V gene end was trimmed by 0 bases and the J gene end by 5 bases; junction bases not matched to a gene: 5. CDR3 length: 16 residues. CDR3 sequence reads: CASSYSRDRADQPQHF. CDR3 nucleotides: TGTGCCAGCAGTTACTCCCGGGACAGGGCGGATCAGCCCCAGCATTTT.

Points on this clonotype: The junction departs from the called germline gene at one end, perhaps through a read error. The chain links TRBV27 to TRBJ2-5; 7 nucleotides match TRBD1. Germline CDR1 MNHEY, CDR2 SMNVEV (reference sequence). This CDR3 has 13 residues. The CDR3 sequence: CASSRDRQEAQYF. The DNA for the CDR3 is TGTGCCAGCAGTAGGGACAGACAAGAGGCCCAGTACTTC.

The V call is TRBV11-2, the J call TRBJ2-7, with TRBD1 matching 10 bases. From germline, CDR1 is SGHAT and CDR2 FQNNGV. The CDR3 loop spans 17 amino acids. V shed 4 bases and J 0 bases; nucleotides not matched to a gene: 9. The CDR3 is CASSSRGGDRGSYEQYF. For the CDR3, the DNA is TGTGCCAGCAGCTCAAGGGGGGGGGACAGGGGCTCCTACGAGCAGTACTTC.

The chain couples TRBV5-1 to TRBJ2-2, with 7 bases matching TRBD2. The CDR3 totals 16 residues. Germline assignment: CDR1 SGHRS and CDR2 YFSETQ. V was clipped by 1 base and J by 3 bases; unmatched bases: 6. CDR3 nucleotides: TGCGCCAGCAGCTTGACGGCGGGGAGGGACACCGGGGAGCTGTTTTTT. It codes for CASSLTAGRDTGELFF.

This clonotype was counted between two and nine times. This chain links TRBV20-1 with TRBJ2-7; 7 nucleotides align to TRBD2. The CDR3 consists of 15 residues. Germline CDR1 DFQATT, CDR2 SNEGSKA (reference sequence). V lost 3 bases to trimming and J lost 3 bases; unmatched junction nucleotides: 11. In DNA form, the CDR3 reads TGCAGTGCTAGGGTTCGGGAGCGGGGAAACTACGAGCAGTACTTC. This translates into CSARVRERGNYEQYF.

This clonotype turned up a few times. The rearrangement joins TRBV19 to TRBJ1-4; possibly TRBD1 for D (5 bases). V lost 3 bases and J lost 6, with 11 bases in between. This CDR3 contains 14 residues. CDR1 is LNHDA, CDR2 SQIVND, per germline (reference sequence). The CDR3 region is CASSIGDSDEKLFF. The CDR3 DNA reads TGTGCCAGTAGTATTGGAGACAGTGATGAAAAACTGTTTTTT.

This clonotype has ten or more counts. The CDR3 coding sequence is TGTGCCAGCTCTAGCGGATTGAACACTGAAGCTTTCTTT. Amino acids: CASSSGLNTEAFF. The chain recombines TRBV19 with TRBJ1-1, with unresolved D. With 9 bases removed from V and 0 bases from J, the gap between germline ends came to 11 bases. Germline V gives CDR1 LNHDA, CDR2 SQIVND (reference sequence). The CDR3 extends over 13 amino acids.

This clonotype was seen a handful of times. The CDR3 nucleotides read TGTGCCAGCAGCCAATTTGGCGAGGCTGAAGCTTTCTTT. Its translation is CASSQFGEAEAFF. The chain has TRBV16 and TRBJ1-1; no definite D call. CDR1 is KGHSY, CDR2 FQNENV, per germline. V shed 1 base and J shed 6 bases, with 9 bases lying between them. The CDR3 consists of 13 residues.

The CDR3 loop is CASSVSAGELFF. The CDR3, as DNA: TGTGCCAGCAGCGTGAGCGCCGGGGAGCTGTTTTTT. J is TRBJ2-2 and V is TRBV9; D remains unclear. The CDR3 covers 12 residues. The V end lost 2 bases, the J end lost 6 bases, and 5 bases lay between the germline ends. Germline CDR1 reads SGDLS; CDR2 reads YYNGEE.

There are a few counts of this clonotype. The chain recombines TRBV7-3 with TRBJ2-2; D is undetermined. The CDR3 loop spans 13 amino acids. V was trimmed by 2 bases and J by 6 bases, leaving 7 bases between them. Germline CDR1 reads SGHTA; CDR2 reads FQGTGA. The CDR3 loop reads CASSLFSSGELFF. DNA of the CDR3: TGTGCCAGCAGCTTATTTAGCTCCGGGGAGCTGTTTTTT.

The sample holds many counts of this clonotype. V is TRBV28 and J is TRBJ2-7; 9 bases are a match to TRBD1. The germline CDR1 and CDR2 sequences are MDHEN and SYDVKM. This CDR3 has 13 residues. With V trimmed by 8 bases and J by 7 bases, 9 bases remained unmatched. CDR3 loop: CASVTGGAGEQYF. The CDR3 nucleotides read TGTGCCAGCGTTACAGGGGGCGCGGGGGAGCAGTACTTC.

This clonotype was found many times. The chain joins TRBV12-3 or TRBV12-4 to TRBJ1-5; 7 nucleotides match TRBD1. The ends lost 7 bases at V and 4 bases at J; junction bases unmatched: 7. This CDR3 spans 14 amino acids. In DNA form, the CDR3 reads TGTGCCAGCAAGACCGGGACAGAAAATCAGCCCCAGCATTTT. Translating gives CASKTGTENQPQHF.

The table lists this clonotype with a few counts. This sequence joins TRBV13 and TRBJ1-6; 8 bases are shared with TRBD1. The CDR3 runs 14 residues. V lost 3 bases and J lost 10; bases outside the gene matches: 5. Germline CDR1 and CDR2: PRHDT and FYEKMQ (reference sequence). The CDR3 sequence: CASSFGTGGSPLHF. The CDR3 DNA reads TGTGCCAGCAGCTTCGGGACAGGCGGCTCACCCCTCCACTTT. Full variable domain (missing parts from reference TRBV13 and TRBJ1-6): AAGVIQSPRHLIKEKRETATLKCYPIPRHDTVYWYQQGPGQDPQFLISFYEKMQSDKGSIPDRFSAQQFSDYHSELNMSSLELGDSALYFCASSFGTGGSPLHFGNGTRLTVT.

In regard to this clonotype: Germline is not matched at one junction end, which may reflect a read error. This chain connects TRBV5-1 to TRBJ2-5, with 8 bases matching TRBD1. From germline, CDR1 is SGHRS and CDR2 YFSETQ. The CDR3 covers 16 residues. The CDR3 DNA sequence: TGCGCCAGCAGCCTGGGTTGGGGACAGGTTCAAGAGGCCCAGTACTTC. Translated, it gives CASSLGWGQVQEAQYF.